These 19 T cell receptor beta chains share one sample of origin, sequenced in a study of tumor and adjacent non-tumor tissue in lung cancer. This sample's RNA came from whole unsorted tissue. TCRbeta libraries were built with three rounds of nested PCR, modified from ARM-PCR. A single record per CDR3 protein comes from TCRdb applying MiXCR to the multiplex PCR reads. Among fewer than 100,000 distinct CDR3 sequences listed, roughly 72% were seen once. Sequencing input: lung tumor tissue. Source of these receptors: a woman between 40 and 50 years old with non-small cell lung cancer.

This clonotype has only a few counts. This clone may be a read error of a much larger clone one base away. The chain carries TRBV20-1 and TRBJ2-2; D is perhaps TRBD1 (7 bases). Germline V gene sequence: CDR1 DFQATT, CDR2 SNEGSKA (reference sequence). V was trimmed by 7 bases and J by 1 base, leaving 16 bases between them. This CDR3 is built from 15 residues. CDR3 nucleotide sequence: TGCAGTGTGCCCAGACAGGGAGGGAACACCGGGGAGCTGTTTTTT. As protein: CSVPRQGGNTGELFF.

The rearrangement links TRBV29-1 to TRBJ2-7; perhaps TRBD2 as D (6 bases). The V gene's germline CDR1 is SQVTM and CDR2 ANQGSEA. V was cut by 2 bases and J by 4 bases, with 18 bases left in between. The CDR3 consists of 15 residues. The CDR3 spells CSVESWDWRKYEQYF. The CDR3 region has the DNA TGCAGCGTTGAAAGCTGGGACTGGCGCAAGTACGAGCAGTACTTC.

Note on this clonotype: Here the CDR3 omits its conserved ending phenylalanine or tryptophan, so a read error is the likely source. This chain connects TRBV12-3 or TRBV12-4 to TRBJ1-6; D remains unclear. The length of the CDR3 is 12 residues. CDR3 nucleotide sequence: TGTGTCAGCACTTCTAATAAATCATCCCTCCACTAT. Translation: CVSTSNKSSLHY.

Comments on this clonotype: The conserved closing phenylalanine or tryptophan is absent in this CDR3, likely reflecting a read error. The chain recombines TRBV6-5 with TRBJ2-6; D is possibly TRBD1 (5 bases). The CDR3 length is 18 residues. CDR1 MNHEY and CDR2 SVGAGI come from the germline V gene. The CDR3 protein is CDSSYSLSRGFGANVLTI. In DNA form, the CDR3 reads TGTGACAGCAGTTACTCCCTCTCAAGGGGATTCGGGGCCAACGTCCTGACTATC.

This sequence joins TRBV6-1 and TRBJ2-1; 7 bases fit TRBD2. CDR3 size: 15 residues. Germline-derived CDR1 and CDR2 are MNHNS and SASEGT. V dropped 5 bases and J dropped 4; count of bases not matched to a gene: 8. For the CDR3, the DNA is TGTGCCAGCAGTCTAGCGGTGGAACCATACAATGAGCAGTTCTTC. Its translation: CASSLAVEPYNEQFF.

On this clonotype: The CDR3 does not close with the conserved phenylalanine or tryptophan, likely indicating a read error. The chain recombines TRBV11-2 with TRBJ2-1, with 11 bases that match TRBD2. The V gene's germline CDR1 is SGHAT and CDR2 FQNNGV. The CDR3 contains 18 residues. For the CDR3, the DNA is TGTACCAGCAGCTCGCGCATCGTAACTAGCGGGAGACTAAGGGAGCAGTTCTTA. Amino acid sequence: CTSSSRIVTSGRLREQFL.

The V call is TRBV29-1, the J call TRBJ2-5; perhaps TRBD1 as D (8 bases). This CDR3 is built from 13 residues. Germline assignment: CDR1 SQVTM and CDR2 ANQGSEA. The CDR3 DNA sequence: TGCACCGGGAAACAGGGGGGGAGAGAAACCCAGTACTTC. Translation: CTGKQGGRETQYF.

As concerns this clonotype: Mismatch with germline at one junction end may stem from a read error. The chain joins TRBV2 to TRBJ2-2; TRBD1 aligns across 7 bases. Germline CDR1 reads SNHLY; CDR2 reads FYNNEI. This CDR3 contains 16 residues. The CDR3: CASSESRRGNTVELFF. The CDR3 nucleotides read TGTGCCAGCAGTGAGAGTCGCAGGGGGAACACCGTGGAGCTGTTTTTT. Full variable domain (rest looked up from reference TRBV2 and TRBJ2-2): EPEVTQTPSHQVTQMGQEVILRCVPISNHLYFYWYRQILGQKVEFLVSFYNNEISEKSEIFDDQFSVERPDGSNFTLKIRSTKLEDSAMYFCASSESRRGNTVELFFGEGSRLTVL.

This clonotype was seen at least ten times. The chain is built from TRBV20-1 and TRBJ2-1, with TRBD1 identical over 9 bases. Germline V gene data show CDR1 as DFQATT and CDR2 as SNEGSKA (reference sequence). Unmatched junction bases numbered 9, after V lost 0 bases and J lost 9 bases. The CDR3 runs to 15 residues. The CDR3 reads CSARDDGGQGGEQFF. The CDR3 coding sequence is TGCAGTGCTAGAGACGATGGGGGACAGGGAGGTGAGCAGTTCTTC.

This sequence joins TRBV7-9 and TRBJ2-3, with 8 bases lining up with TRBD1. This CDR3 is 15 amino acids long. The trim removed 4 bases at V and 1 base at J, leaving 4 bases unmatched. Germline CDR1 is SEHNR and CDR2 is FQNEAQ (reference sequence). The CDR3: CASSSRGPGTDTQYF. DNA of the CDR3: TGTGCCAGCAGCTCCAGGGGGCCGGGCACAGATACGCAGTATTTT.

A note on this clonotype: Possible read error: a much larger clone is one base away. The V gene is TRBV28, the J gene TRBJ1-6, with D maybe TRBD1 (6 bases). This CDR3 has 14 amino acids. CDR1 MDHEN and CDR2 SYDVKM come from the germline V gene. This chain's CDR3 is CVSSKNRDNSPLHF. The CDR3 nucleotides read TGTGTCAGCAGTAAAAACAGGGATAATTCACCCCTCCACTTT.

Points on this clonotype: No conserved phenylalanine or tryptophan is present at the end of the CDR3, so a read error is the likely explanation. The V call is TRBV6-5, the J call TRBJ2-7, with D perhaps matching TRBD1 (5 bases). The CDR3 is made up of 16 amino acids. V gave up 6 bases and J gave up 0 bases, with 18 bases separating them. CDR1 MNHEY and CDR2 SVGAGI come from the germline V gene. Here the CDR3 DNA reads TGTGCCAGCAGCCGTGACAGCAGAGGAAACTCCTACGAGCAGTACTTA. Encoded protein: CASSRDSRGNSYEQYL.

For this clonotype: This may stem from a read error, because a much larger clone lies one nucleotide away. The CDR3 DNA sequence: TGCAGTGCTAGACTCGGCGGGAAGGGCAATGAGCAGTTCTTC. Encoded protein: CSARLGGKGNEQFF. The chain carries TRBV20-1 and TRBJ2-1; tentatively, D is TRBD2 (6 bases). Trimming removed 2 bases from V and 6 bases from J, with 14 bases in between. This CDR3 is built from 14 residues. In germline, CDR1 is DFQATT, CDR2 SNEGSKA (reference sequence).

To note about this clonotype: A much more abundant neighbour one base away suggests this may be a read error. V gene TRBV5-4 combines with J gene TRBJ2-7, with D possibly being TRBD2 (6 bases). V shed 2 bases and J shed 2 bases, with 14 bases lying between them. CDR1 is SGHNT and CDR2 is YYREEE in the germline V gene (reference sequence). The CDR3 loop spans 15 amino acids. Here the CDR3 DNA reads TGTGCCAGCAGCTTATCTAGCGAGAGGGCCTACGAGCAGTACTTC. Translated: CASSLSSERAYEQYF. Drawing the rest from reference TRBV5-4 and TRBJ2-7, the complete variable domain is ETGVTQSPTHLIKTRGQQVTLRCSSQSGHNTVSWYQQALGQGPQFIFQYYREEENGRGNFPPRFSGLQFPNYSSELNVNALELDDSALYLCASSLSSERAYEQYFGPGTRLTVT.

This clonotype was detected many times. In DNA form, the CDR3 reads TGTGCCAGCAGTAGATGGGACAGGGAGAGCGACGAGCAGTACTTC. It yields the protein CASSRWDRESDEQYF. The rearrangement links TRBV28 to TRBJ2-7, with 9 bases aligning to TRBD1. The CDR3 has 15 amino acids. The germline CDR1 and CDR2 sequences are MDHEN and SYDVKM. Trimming took 5 bases from V and 5 from J; bases not matched to a gene: 10.

This clonotype appeared a single time. Compared with germline, one end of the junction differs, possibly owing to a read error. The chain combines TRBV11-2 with TRBJ1-2; tentative D call: TRBD1 (6 bases). This CDR3 has 15 residues. Looked up from germline, CDR1 is SGHAT and CDR2 is FQNNGV. The CDR3 loop reads CVISLSPGHTYRYTF. The CDR3 DNA reads as TGTGTCATCAGCTTATCTCCGGGACACACCTATCGCTACACCTTC.

A remark on this clonotype: A junction end diverges from the germline sequence, so it may reflect a read error. The chain links TRBV11-2 to TRBJ2-7, with D perhaps matching TRBD2 (5 bases). This CDR3 spans 14 amino acids. Germline V gene sequence: CDR1 SGHAT, CDR2 FQNNGV. In DNA form, the CDR3 reads TGTGTCAGCGGTGTACAAGGGCTACGGTACAAGCAGTACTTC. This translates into CVSGVQGLRYKQYF.

This clonotype has more than one count but fewer than ten. No conserved phenylalanine or tryptophan ends this CDR3, so it is likely a read error. This chain connects TRBV10-3 to TRBJ2-1; TRBD2 aligns across 11 bases. After removal of 11 bases from V and 9 bases from J, the junction contained 12 bases not matched to a gene. This CDR3 has 14 amino acids. Germline V gives CDR1 ENHRY, CDR2 SYGVKD. The chain's CDR3 is CAAGVAGGPGEQFL. DNA of the CDR3: TGTGCCGCCGGAGTAGCGGGAGGGCCGGGTGAGCAGTTCTTA.

V gene TRBV20-1 combines with J gene TRBJ2-3, with 13 bases identical to TRBD2. Trimming took 6 bases from V and 5 from J; bases not matched to a gene: 5. The germline V gene has CDR1 DFQATT and CDR2 SNEGSKA (reference sequence). The CDR3 has 14 amino acids. CDR3 protein: CSAPRLAGGDTQYF. The CDR3 nucleotides are TGCAGTGCACCTAGACTAGCGGGGGGAGATACGCAGTATTTT.